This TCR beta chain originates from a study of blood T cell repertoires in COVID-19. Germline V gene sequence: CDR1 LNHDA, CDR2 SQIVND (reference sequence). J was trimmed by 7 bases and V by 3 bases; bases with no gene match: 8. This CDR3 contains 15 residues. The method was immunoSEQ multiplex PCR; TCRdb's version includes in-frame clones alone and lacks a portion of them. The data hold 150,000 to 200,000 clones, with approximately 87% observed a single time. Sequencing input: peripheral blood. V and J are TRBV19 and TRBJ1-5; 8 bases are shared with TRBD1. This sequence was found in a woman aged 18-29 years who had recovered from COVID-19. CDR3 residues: CASSIQDRVGQPQHF. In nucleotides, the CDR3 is TGTGCCAGTAGTATTCAGGACAGGGTGGGACAGCCCCAGCATTTT. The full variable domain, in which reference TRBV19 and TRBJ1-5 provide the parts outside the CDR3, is DGGITQSPKYLFRKEGQNVTLSCEQNLNHDAMYWYRQDPGQGLRLIYYSQIVNDFQKGDIAEGYSVSREKKESFPLTVTSAQKNPTAFYLCASSIQDRVGQPQHFGDGTRLSIL.